This T cell receptor (beta chain) originates from a study of cytomegalovirus exposure and HLA in healthy donors. Study-wide background: About 85 million unique TCRs from HLA-typed donors were held in an early release of data.

This CDR3 comprises 13 residues. Trimming at V came to 3 bases and at J to 5 bases, leaving 0 bases not matched to a gene. Germline assignment: CDR1 MGHRA and CDR2 YSYEKL. General study points: For presence/absence analyses, sequencing depth was assumed to be roughly uniform across donors. Across donors, most TCRs were seen rarely, yet some public ones were widespread.

The PCR employed 60 Vbeta primers together with 13 Jbeta primers. TCRdb keeps only in-frame clones here, not all; method: immunoSEQ multiplex PCR. The sample lists approximately 80,000 clones; 70% to 80% were seen once. About this clone itself: Its antigen is currently unknown.

Sequencing used PBMCs. The receptor was derived from a young man in good health and CMV-seropositive. The chain combines TRBV4-1 with TRBJ1-5; TRBD1 matches at 8 bases. Written as DNA, the CDR3 is TGCGCCAGCAGCCAGGGACAGGATCAGCCCCAGCATTTT. This sequence encodes CASSQGQDQPQHF.